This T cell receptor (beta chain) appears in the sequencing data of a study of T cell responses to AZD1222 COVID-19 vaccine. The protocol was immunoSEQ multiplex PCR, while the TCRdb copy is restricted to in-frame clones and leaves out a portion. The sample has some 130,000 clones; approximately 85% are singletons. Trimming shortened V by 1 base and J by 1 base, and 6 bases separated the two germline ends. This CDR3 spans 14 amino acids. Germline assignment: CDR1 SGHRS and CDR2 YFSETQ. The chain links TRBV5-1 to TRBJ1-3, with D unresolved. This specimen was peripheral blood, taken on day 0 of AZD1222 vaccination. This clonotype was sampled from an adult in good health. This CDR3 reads CASSLQGSGNTIYF. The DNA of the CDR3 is TGCGCCAGCAGCTTGCAAGGTTCTGGAAACACCATATATTTT. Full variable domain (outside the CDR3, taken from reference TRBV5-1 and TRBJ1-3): KAGVTQTPRYLIKTRGQQVTLSCSPISGHRSVSWYQQTPGQGLQFLFEYFSETQRNKGNFPGRFSGRQFSNSRSEMNVSTLELGDSALYLCASSLQGSGNTIYFGEGSWLTVV.